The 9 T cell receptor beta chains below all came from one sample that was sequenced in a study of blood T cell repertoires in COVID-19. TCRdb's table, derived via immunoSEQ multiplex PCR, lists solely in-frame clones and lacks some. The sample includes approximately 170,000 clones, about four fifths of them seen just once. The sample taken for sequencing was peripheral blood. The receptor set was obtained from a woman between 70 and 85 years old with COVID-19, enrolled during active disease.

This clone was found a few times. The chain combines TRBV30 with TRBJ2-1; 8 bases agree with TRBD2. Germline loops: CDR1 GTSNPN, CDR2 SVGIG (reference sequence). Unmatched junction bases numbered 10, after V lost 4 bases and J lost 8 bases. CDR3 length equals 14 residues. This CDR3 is CAWTKREKLYEQFF. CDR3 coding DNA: TGTGCCTGGACGAAGCGGGAGAAATTGTATGAGCAGTTCTTC.

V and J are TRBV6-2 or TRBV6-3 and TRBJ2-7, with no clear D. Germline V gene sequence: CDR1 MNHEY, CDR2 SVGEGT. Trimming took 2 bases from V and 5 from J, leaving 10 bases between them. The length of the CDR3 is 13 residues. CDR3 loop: CASSYMGFHEQYF. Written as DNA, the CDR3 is TGTGCCAGCAGTTACATGGGCTTCCACGAGCAGTACTTC.

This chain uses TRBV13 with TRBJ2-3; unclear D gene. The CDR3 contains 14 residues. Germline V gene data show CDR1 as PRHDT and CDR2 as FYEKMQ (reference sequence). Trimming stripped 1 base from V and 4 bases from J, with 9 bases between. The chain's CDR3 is CASSLESRADTQYF. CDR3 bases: TGTGCCAGCAGCTTAGAATCGAGAGCAGATACGCAGTATTTT.

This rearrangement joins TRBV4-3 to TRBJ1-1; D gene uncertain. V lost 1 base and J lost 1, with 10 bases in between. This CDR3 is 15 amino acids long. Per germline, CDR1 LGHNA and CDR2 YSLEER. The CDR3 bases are TGCGCCAGCAGCCAAGGGGCCACTAGGAACACTGAAGCTTTCTTT. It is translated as CASSQGATRNTEAFF.

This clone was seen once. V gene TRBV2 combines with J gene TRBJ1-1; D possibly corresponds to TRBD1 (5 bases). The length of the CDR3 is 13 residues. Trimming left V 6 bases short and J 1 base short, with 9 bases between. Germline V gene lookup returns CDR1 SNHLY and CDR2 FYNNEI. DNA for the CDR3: TGTGCCAGCAGCGACCAGGGGAACACTGAAGCTTTCTTT. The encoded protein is CASSDQGNTEAFF.

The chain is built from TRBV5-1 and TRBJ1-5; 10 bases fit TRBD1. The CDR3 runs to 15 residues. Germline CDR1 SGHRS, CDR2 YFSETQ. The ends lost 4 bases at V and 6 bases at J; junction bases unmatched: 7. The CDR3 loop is CASSPTGGEFQPQHF. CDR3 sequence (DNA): TGCGCCAGCAGCCCGACAGGGGGCGAATTTCAGCCCCAGCATTTT.

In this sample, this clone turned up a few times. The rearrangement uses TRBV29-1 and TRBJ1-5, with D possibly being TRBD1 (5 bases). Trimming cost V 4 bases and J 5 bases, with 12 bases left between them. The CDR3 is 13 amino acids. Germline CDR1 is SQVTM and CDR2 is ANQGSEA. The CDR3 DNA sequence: TGCAGCGTTGCCGACAGTTCCTATCAGCCCCAGCATTTT. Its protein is CSVADSSYQPQHF. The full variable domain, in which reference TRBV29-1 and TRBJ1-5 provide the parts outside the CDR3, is SAVISQKPSRDICQRGTSLTIQCQVDSQVTMMFWYRQQPGQSLTLIATANQGSEATYESGFVIDKFPISRPNLTFSTLTVSNMSPEDSSIYLCSVADSSYQPQHFGDGTRLSIL.

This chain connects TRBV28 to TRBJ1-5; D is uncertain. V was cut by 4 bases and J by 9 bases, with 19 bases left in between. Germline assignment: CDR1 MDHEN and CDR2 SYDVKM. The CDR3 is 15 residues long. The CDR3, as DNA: TGTGCCAGCAGTTCACGTGGGGTCACCGAGGGGCCCCAGCATTTT. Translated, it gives CASSSRGVTEGPQHF. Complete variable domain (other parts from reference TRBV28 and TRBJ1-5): DVKVTQSSRYLVKRTGEKVFLECVQDMDHENMFWYRQDPGLGLRLIYFSYDVKMKEKGDIPEGYSVSREKKERFSLILESASTNQTSMYLCASSSRGVTEGPQHFGDGTRLSIL.

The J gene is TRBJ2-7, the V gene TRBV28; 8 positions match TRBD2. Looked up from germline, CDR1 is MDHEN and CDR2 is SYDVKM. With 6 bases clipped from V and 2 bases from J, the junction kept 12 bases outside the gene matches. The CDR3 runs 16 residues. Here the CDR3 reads CASSPWMSGGAYEQYF. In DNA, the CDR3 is TGTGCCAGCAGCCCGTGGATGAGCGGGGGTGCCTACGAGCAGTACTTC. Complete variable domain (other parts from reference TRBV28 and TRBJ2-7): DVKVTQSSRYLVKRTGEKVFLECVQDMDHENMFWYRQDPGLGLRLIYFSYDVKMKEKGDIPEGYSVSREKKERFSLILESASTNQTSMYLCASSPWMSGGAYEQYFGPGTRLTVT.